The 10 T cell receptor beta chains in this list originate from one sample, sequenced in a study of blood T cell repertoires in COVID-19 (TCRdb year 2020). Receptor amplification or capture employed the immunoSEQ multiplex PCR assay. The immuneACCESS repertoire file appears here via TCRdb, limited to in-frame rearrangements. These files lack a portion of the clones; in checked studies, under half of the deficit traces to unresolved V genes, and the cause of the others is not known. Across this sample there are 250,000 to 300,000 clones, with 89% seen only once. In total, the top ten clones hold around 12% of the sample. The sequenced sample consisted of peripheral blood. The receptor set was obtained from a woman aged 55-75 years with acute or convalescent COVID-19.

The gene calls are TRBV14 and TRBJ2-1; tentatively, D is TRBD2 (5 bases). The germline CDR1 and CDR2 sequences are SGHDN and FVKESK. Between the trimmed V and J ends, which lost 4 bases and 6 bases, there was a span of 13 bases. The CDR3 sequence is 14 residues long. CDR3 DNA: TGTGCCAGCAGCCCGAGGCGAGGGCGCAATGAGCAGTTCTTC. Translating it yields CASSPRRGRNEQFF.

This chain joins TRBV27 and TRBJ2-1; possibly TRBD2 for D (5 bases). The germline V gene encodes CDR1 MNHEY and CDR2 SMNVEV (reference sequence). V was cut by 5 bases and J by 0 bases, with 17 bases left in between. The CDR3 runs 17 residues. CDR3 in amino acids: CASSPLIKRSSYNEQFF. CDR3 DNA sequence: TGTGCCAGCAGTCCCCTGATAAAGCGGAGCTCCTACAATGAGCAGTTCTTC.

This chain connects TRBV29-1 to TRBJ2-7; 9 bases agree with TRBD2. J was trimmed by 3 bases and V by 6 bases; bases with no gene match: 6. Germline V gives CDR1 SQVTM, CDR2 ANQGSEA. The length of the CDR3 is 13 residues. CDR3 bases: TGCAGCGTAGGCCCTAGCGGGATCTACGAGCAGTACTTC. Amino acid sequence: CSVGPSGIYEQYF.

The chain carries TRBV4-1 and TRBJ2-6, with D perhaps matching TRBD2 (5 bases). CDR3 size: 15 residues. From germline, CDR1 is MGHRA and CDR2 YSYEKL. Trimming stripped 8 bases from V and 0 bases from J, with 11 bases between. CDR3 nucleotides: TGCGCCAGCTTTAACGGGGTCTCTGGGGCCAACGTCCTGACTTTC. Translating gives CASFNGVSGANVLTF.

V gene TRBV5-1 combines with J gene TRBJ2-7, with TRBD1 matching over 8 bases. Germline lookup yields CDR1 SGHRS and CDR2 YFSETQ. V lost 1 base, J lost 3 bases, and 9 bases stayed unmatched. The CDR3 is made up of 16 amino acids. CDR3 nucleotides: TGCGCCAGCAGCTTGATTCCGGGACAGGCCCTCTACGAGCAGTACTTC. It specifies CASSLIPGQALYEQYF.

This chain joins TRBV25-1 and TRBJ1-5; D call uncertain. The germline gives CDR1 MGHDK, CDR2 SYGVNS. Trimming left V 0 bases short and J 0 bases short, with 3 bases between. This CDR3 is 14 amino acids long. CDR3 nucleotides: TGTGCCAGCAGTGAATACAGTAGCAATCAGCCCCAGCATTTT. The encoded protein is CASSEYSSNQPQHF.

This clone was picked up one time. The rearrangement uses TRBV7-8 and TRBJ2-7; D may be TRBD1 (5 bases). The ends were cut back, 5 bases at V and 8 bases at J, with 16 bases in the middle. The CDR3 is 13 residues long. The germline CDR1 and CDR2 sequences are SGHVS and FQNEAQ. The CDR3 region has the DNA TGTGCCAGCAGCGATCGACAGTCTTTGCAGCAGTACTTC. As protein: CASSDRQSLQQYF.

The chain is built from TRBV6-5 and TRBJ2-1; D perhaps matches TRBD1 (6 bases). The CDR3 runs 15 residues. Per germline, CDR1 MNHEY and CDR2 SVGAGI. Trimming cost V 5 bases and J 7 bases, with 18 bases left between them. CDR3 nucleotide sequence: TGTGCCAGCAGTCCAATACGACAGGTTTTGAATGAGCAGTTCTTC. Translation: CASSPIRQVLNEQFF.

The rearrangement uses TRBV9 and TRBJ2-5; 7 bases match TRBD2. Trimming removed 7 bases from V and 4 bases from J; junction bases left unmatched: 4. Germline lookup yields CDR1 SGDLS and CDR2 YYNGEE. The CDR3 is made up of 12 amino acids. For the CDR3, the DNA is TGTGCCAGCGGGGAGGGATCAGAGACCCAGTACTTC. It specifies CASGEGSETQYF.

V gene TRBV29-1 combines with J gene TRBJ2-3; TRBD1 aligns across 7 bases. CDR3 size: 15 residues. Looked up from germline, CDR1 is SQVTM and CDR2 is ANQGSEA. The trim removed 4 bases at V and 0 bases at J, leaving 7 bases unmatched. The CDR3 DNA reads TGCAGCGTTGCTTGGGACAGCCGTAGCACAGATACGCAGTATTTT. Its translation: CSVAWDSRSTDTQYF.